The next 5 T cell receptor beta chains were all read from a single sample in a study of T-cell memory formation after mild COVID-19. One entry per CDR3 protein results from TCRdb running MiXCR on the 5' RACE reads. Found here are tens of thousands of distinct CDR3 sequences, around 27% of them singletons; the top ten hold roughly 39%. The specimen was PBMCs or a T cell subset sorted from them (not recorded which). These receptors were taken from a man younger than 35 who had mild COVID-19 (a few samples of this study predate the infection). Cell type and time point are not known.

Many counts were recorded for this clonotype. This sequence joins TRBV4-3 and TRBJ1-6, with a tentative D call TRBD1 (6 bases). Germline V gene data show CDR1 as LGHNA and CDR2 as YSLEER. V lost 0 bases and J 6 bases, leaving 9 bases between the germline ends. This CDR3 contains 15 residues. This CDR3 reads CASSQDRGRNSPLHF. The CDR3 DNA sequence: TGCGCCAGCAGCCAAGACAGGGGTCGTAATTCACCCCTCCACTTT.

J is TRBJ2-1 and V is TRBV4-3; the match to TRBD2 covers 11 bases. In germline, CDR1 is LGHNA, CDR2 YSLEER. J gave up 4 bases and V 4 bases, and 3 bases lay outside the gene matches. There are 15 residues in the CDR3. The CDR3 DNA sequence: TGCGCCAGCAGCCCGGCTAGCGGGGGGTACAATGAGCAGTTCTTC. This translates into CASSPASGGYNEQFF.

This clonotype was detected only a few times. The chain employs TRBV10-3 and TRBJ2-7, with TRBD2 as a possible D gene (6 bases). CDR1 is ENHRY, CDR2 SYGVKD, per germline. The CDR3 spans 12 residues. V lost 2 bases and J 7 bases, leaving 9 bases between the germline ends. CDR3 residues: CAISEGGGEQYV. DNA of the CDR3: TGTGCCATCAGTGAGGGTGGAGGGGAGCAGTACGTC.

The chain combines TRBV4-1 with TRBJ1-4; D unclear. The CDR3 has 17 amino acids. Germline V CDR1 and CDR2: MGHRA, YSYEKL. V shed 3 bases and J shed 4 bases, with 18 bases lying between them. In nucleotides, the CDR3 is TGCGCCAGCAGCCACACCCCCCGGGTCCTCGGTAATGAAAAACTGTTTTTT. This gives the protein CASSHTPRVLGNEKLFF.

The chain uses TRBV9 and TRBJ1-2; 7 bases fit TRBD1. V dropped 4 bases and J dropped 8; count of bases not matched to a gene: 5. Germline V lookup: CDR1 SGDLS, CDR2 YYNGEE. This CDR3 spans 12 amino acids. CDR3 DNA sequence: TGTGCCAGCAGCTTCGAAGGGGGCGGCTACACCTTC. Protein sequence: CASSFEGGGYTF.